The 9 T cell receptor beta chains reported below all come from one sample, sequenced in a study of shared clonotypes between healthy human individuals. The assay was immunoSEQ multiplex PCR, and TCRdb's table has in-frame clones only and misses some. The sample carries approximately 1.5 million clones, roughly 98.5% recorded once. Material for sequencing was naive CD4+ T cells sorted from blood. Subset specified: CD45RA+ positively selected. The receptors were sampled from a man younger than 40 in good health.

This chain links TRBV5-4 with TRBJ1-2; D unclear. V was clipped by 1 base and J by 8 bases, with 12 bases between them. CDR1 and CDR2 from the germline V gene are SGHNT and YYREEE (reference sequence). There are 13 residues in the CDR3. CDR3 loop: CASSLPESWGYTF. Written as DNA, the CDR3 is TGTGCCAGCAGCTTGCCGGAGTCTTGGGGCTACACCTTC.

The chain employs TRBV15 and TRBJ2-2, with TRBD2 matching over 9 bases. The germline V gene encodes CDR1 LNHNV and CDR2 YYDKDF (reference sequence). With 2 bases clipped from V and 4 bases from J, the junction kept 8 bases outside the gene matches. This CDR3 is built from 17 residues. The CDR3 sequence: CATSRPRTSAGTGELFF. CDR3 DNA sequence: TGTGCCACCAGCAGACCGCGGACTAGCGCGGGCACCGGGGAGCTGTTTTTT.

The V and J genes are TRBV5-1 and TRBJ2-5, with 10 bases that match TRBD2. CDR1 and CDR2 (germline): SGHRS, YFSETQ. The CDR3 runs 15 residues. The junction had 8 bases not matched to a gene; V was cut back by 7 bases and J by 2 bases. The DNA for the CDR3 is TGCGCCAGCGCTTCTAGCGGGAGTGGTCAAGAGACCCAGTACTTC. As protein: CASASSGSGQETQYF.

This rearrangement joins TRBV15 to TRBJ2-1; a possible D gene is TRBD2 (5 bases). Trimming removed 4 bases from V and 0 bases from J, with 16 bases in between. Germline assignment: CDR1 LNHNV and CDR2 YYDKDF (reference sequence). The CDR3 covers 17 residues. The CDR3 DNA follows: TGTGCCACCAGCACCCGACTCAGCGGTAGCTCCTACAATGAGCAGTTCTTC. Translating gives CATSTRLSGSSYNEQFF.

J is TRBJ2-7 and V is TRBV18; 9 bases line up with TRBD1. The germline gives CDR1 KGHSH, CDR2 LQKENI. This CDR3 is 15 amino acids long. V shed 2 bases, J shed 5 bases, and the junction held 7 bases outside the gene matches. In DNA form, the CDR3 reads TGTGCCAGCTCACCATCAAGGACAGGGGACCACGAGCAGTACTTC. Its protein is CASSPSRTGDHEQYF.

This chain connects TRBV5-1 to TRBJ2-7; D uncertain. Germline V gives CDR1 SGHRS, CDR2 YFSETQ. The V gene lost 0 bases and the J gene lost 2 bases, with 12 bases spanning the gap. The CDR3 has 15 amino acids. The DNA for the CDR3 is TGCGCCAGCAGCTTGGACACTCGGAGCGCCTACGAGCAGTACTTC. It yields the protein CASSLDTRSAYEQYF.

The J gene is TRBJ2-3, the V gene TRBV5-1; 14 bases map to TRBD2. CDR1 SGHRS and CDR2 YFSETQ come from the germline V gene. This CDR3 is 18 amino acids long. J gave up 0 bases and V 4 bases, and 7 bases lay outside the gene matches. For the CDR3, the DNA is TGCGCCAGCAGCCCTGGACTAGCGGGAGGCGCTAGCACAGATACGCAGTATTTT. It encodes CASSPGLAGGASTDTQYF.

The genes are TRBV19 and TRBJ2-3; 9 bases align to TRBD2. The V gene end was trimmed by 10 bases and the J gene end by 2 bases; junction bases not matched to a gene: 7. In germline, CDR1 is LNHDA, CDR2 SQIVND (reference sequence). CDR3 length: 14 amino acids. The CDR3 here is CATVSGGNTDTQYF. The DNA for the CDR3 is TGTGCCACCGTTAGCGGGGGCAACACAGATACGCAGTATTTT.

The chain employs TRBV29-1 and TRBJ2-7; TRBD1 matches 9 bases. This CDR3 comprises 14 residues. Germline lookup yields CDR1 SQVTM and CDR2 ANQGSEA. Trimming removed 6 bases from V and 4 bases from J; junction bases left unmatched: 10. CDR3 in DNA: TGCAGCGTGGATGGGACAGGGAGTATATACGAGCAGTACTTC. It encodes CSVDGTGSIYEQYF.